These 2 T cell receptor beta chains were sequenced from one sample in a study of blood T cell repertoires in COVID-19. The assay was immunoSEQ multiplex PCR, and TCRdb's table has in-frame clones only and misses some. The sample lists 200,000 to 250,000 clones, 70% to 90% occurring once. Sequenced: PBMCs or T cells enriched from blood (not recorded which). The receptors shown here come from a man under 40 who had recovered from COVID-19.

V gene TRBV2 combines with J gene TRBJ1-2, with TRBD1 matching 7 bases. Germline CDR1 and CDR2: SNHLY and FYNNEI. CDR3 size: 13 residues. V lost 9 bases to trimming and J lost 2 bases; unmatched junction nucleotides: 6. CDR3: CASRPGQNYGYTF. CDR3 DNA sequence: TGTGCCAGTCGTCCGGGACAGAACTATGGCTACACCTTC. Together with reference TRBV2 and TRBJ1-2, the CDR3 gives the full variable domain: EPEVTQTPSHQVTQMGQEVILRCVPISNHLYFYWYRQILGQKVEFLVSFYNNEISEKSEIFDDQFSVERPDGSNFTLKIRSTKLEDSAMYFCASRPGQNYGYTFGSGTRLTVV.

This sequence joins TRBV27 and TRBJ2-2; 8 bases map to TRBD2. The CDR3 covers 15 residues. In germline, CDR1 is MNHEY, CDR2 SMNVEV (reference sequence). Trimming at V came to 3 bases and at J to 3 bases, leaving 3 bases not matched to a gene. The CDR3 DNA sequence: TGTGCCAGCAGTTTTACTAGCGGATACACCGGGGAGCTGTTTTTT. Protein sequence: CASSFTSGYTGELFF.